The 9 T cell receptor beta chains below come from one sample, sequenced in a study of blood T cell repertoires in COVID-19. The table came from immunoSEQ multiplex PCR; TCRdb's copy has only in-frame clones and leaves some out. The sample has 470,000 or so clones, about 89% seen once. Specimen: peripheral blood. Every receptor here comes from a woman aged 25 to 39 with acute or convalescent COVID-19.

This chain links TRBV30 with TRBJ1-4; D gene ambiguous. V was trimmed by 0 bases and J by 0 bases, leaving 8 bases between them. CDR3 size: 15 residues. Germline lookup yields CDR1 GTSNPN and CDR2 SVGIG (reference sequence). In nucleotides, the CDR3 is TGTGCCTGGAGTGTACTCGATGCAACTAATGAAAAACTGTTTTTT. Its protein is CAWSVLDATNEKLFF.

CDR3 amino acids: CASREGVAGGPETQYF. The CDR3 DNA reads as TGTGCCAGCAGGGAAGGGGTGGCGGGGGGACCGGAGACCCAGTACTTC. The V and J genes are TRBV3-1 (or the pseudogene TRBV3-2) and TRBJ2-5, with 8 bases fitting TRBD2. The V gene's germline CDR1 is LGHDT and CDR2 YNNKEL (reference sequence). V shed 6 bases and J 5 bases; nucleotides not matched to a gene: 14. The CDR3 covers 16 residues.

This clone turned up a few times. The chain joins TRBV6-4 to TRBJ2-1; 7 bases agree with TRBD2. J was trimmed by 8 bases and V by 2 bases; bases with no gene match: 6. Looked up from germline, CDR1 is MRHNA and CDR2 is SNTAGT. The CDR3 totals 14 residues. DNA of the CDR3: TGTGCCAGCAGTGACAGCGGGGCGGCGGATGAGCAGTTCTTC. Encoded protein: CASSDSGAADEQFF.

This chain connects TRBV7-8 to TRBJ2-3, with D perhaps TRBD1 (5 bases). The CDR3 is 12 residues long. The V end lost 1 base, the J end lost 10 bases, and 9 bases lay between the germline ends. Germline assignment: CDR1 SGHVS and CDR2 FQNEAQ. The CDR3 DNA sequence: TGTGCCAGCAGCTTAGGACAGACGGCGCAGTATTTT. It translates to CASSLGQTAQYF.

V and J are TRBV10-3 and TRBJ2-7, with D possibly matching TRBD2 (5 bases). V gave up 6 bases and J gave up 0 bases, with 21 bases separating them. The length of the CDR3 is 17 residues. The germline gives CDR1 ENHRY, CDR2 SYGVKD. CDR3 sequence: CAISHRGGGFGSYEQYF. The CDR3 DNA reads TGTGCCATCAGCCACCGTGGAGGCGGGTTTGGCTCCTACGAGCAGTACTTC.

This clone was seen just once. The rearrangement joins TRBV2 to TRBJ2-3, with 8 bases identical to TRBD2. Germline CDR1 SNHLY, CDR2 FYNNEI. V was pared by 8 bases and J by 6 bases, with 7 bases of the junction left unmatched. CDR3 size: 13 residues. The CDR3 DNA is TGTGCCAGCTCGCGGGGGGTTGAGGATACGCAGTATTTT. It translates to CASSRGVEDTQYF.

CDR3: CARSLRGWQPQHF. Here the CDR3 DNA reads TGTGCCAGAAGCTTGAGGGGGTGGCAGCCCCAGCATTTT. This sequence joins TRBV5-3 and TRBJ1-5, with D tentatively TRBD1 (6 bases). TRBV5-3 is noted as an ORF with a role that remains uncertain. Trimming removed 1 base at V and 7 bases at J, with 9 bases between. The length of the CDR3 is 13 residues.

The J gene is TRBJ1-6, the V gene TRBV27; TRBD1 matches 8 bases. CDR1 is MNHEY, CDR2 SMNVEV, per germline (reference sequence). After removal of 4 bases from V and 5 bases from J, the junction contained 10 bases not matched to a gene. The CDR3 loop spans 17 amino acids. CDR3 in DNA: TGTGCCAGCAGTTGGACAGGGCCTTCCCATAATAATTCACCCCTCCACTTT. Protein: CASSWTGPSHNNSPLHF.

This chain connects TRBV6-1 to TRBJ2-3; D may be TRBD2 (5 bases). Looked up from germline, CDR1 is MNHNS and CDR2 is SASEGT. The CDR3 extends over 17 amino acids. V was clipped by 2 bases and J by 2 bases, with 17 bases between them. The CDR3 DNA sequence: TGTGCCAGCAGTGAATATGGCGGGCGGAAAATCACAGATACGCAGTATTTT. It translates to CASSEYGGRKITDTQYF.